This is a list of T cell receptor beta chains from one sample in a study of T cell responses to AZD1222 COVID-19 vaccine. Measured with immunoSEQ multiplex PCR; TCRdb has only the in-frame clones, and not every one. This sample yields roughly 150,000 clones, of which 92% are seen a single time; roughly 3.7% belongs to the top ten. This specimen was peripheral blood, taken on day 0 of AZD1222 vaccination. These TCRs come from an adult in good health. Both conserved end residues are part of each CDR3. The D gene is left open where the match is weak. Rows give clone size only sometimes, using once, few, many, or a class for an expanded clone.

J	D	V	size	CDR3	DNA
TRBJ1-4	TRBD1	TRBV9	NA	CASSEGTGPNEKLFF	TGTGCCAGCAGCGAGGGGACAGGTCCTAATGAAAAACTGTTTTTT
TRBJ2-7	NA	TRBV6-5	NA	CASSVTGGSSYEQYF	TGTGCCAGCAGCGTAACCGGGGGCTCGAGCTACGAGCAGTACTTC
TRBJ2-5	TRBD1	TRBV24-1	NA	CATSDYTGGRETQYF	TGTGCCACCAGTGATTATACAGGGGGCCGAGAGACCCAGTACTTC
TRBJ1-1	NA	TRBV6-5	NA	CASGQGITEAFF	TGTGCCAGCGGCCAAGGGATTACTGAAGCTTTCTTT
TRBJ2-7	NA	TRBV27	NA	CASRAVGAPEQYF	TGTGCCAGCAGGGCGGTTGGCGCCCCCGAGCAGTACTTC
TRBJ2-4	NA	TRBV6-5	NA	CASTIEGVAKNIQYF	TGTGCCAGCACAATAGAGGGAGTAGCCAAAAACATTCAGTACTTC
TRBJ1-3	NA	TRBV4-1	NA	CASSPWDGSGNTIYF	TGCGCCAGCAGCCCTTGGGACGGCTCTGGAAACACCATATATTTT
TRBJ2-2	TRBD2	TRBV7-9	NA	CASIPNGLAGITGELFF	TGTGCCAGCATTCCAAATGGACTAGCGGGAATCACCGGGGAGCTGTTTTTT
TRBJ1-5	NA	TRBV19	NA	CASSANRDNNQPQHF	TGTGCCAGTAGTGCGAACCGGGACAATAATCAGCCCCAGCATTTT
TRBJ2-3	NA	TRBV5-4	once	CASSLGRRASTDTQYF	TGTGCCAGCAGCCTTGGGCGGCGAGCGAGTACAGATACGCAGTATTTT
TRBJ2-7	NA	TRBV9	NA	CASSNYEQYF	TGTGCCAGCAGCAACTACGAGCAGTACTTC
TRBJ1-2	TRBD1	TRBV5-1	NA	CASSFHNQQGATGGYTF	TGCGCCAGCAGCTTTCATAATCAACAGGGGGCCACGGGTGGCTACACCTTC
TRBJ2-2	NA	TRBV6-4	NA	CASSPESSVAGELFF	TGTGCCAGCAGCCCCGAGAGTAGCGTGGCCGGGGAGCTGTTTTTT
TRBJ2-7	TRBD1	TRBV7-2	NA	CASSNSGTGRSEQYF	TGTGCCAGCAGCAACTCCGGGACAGGGAGAAGCGAGCAGTACTTC
TRBJ2-7	NA	TRBV10-1	NA	CASSESRRPYEQYF	TGCGCCAGCAGTGAGTCGCGAAGGCCCTACGAGCAGTACTTC
TRBJ2-2	NA	TRBV6-5	NA	CASSPQAGLVGELFF	TGTGCCAGCAGTCCACAAGCTGGGCTCGTCGGGGAGCTGTTTTTT
TRBJ1-5	NA	TRBV28	few	CASRQRQYNQPQHF	TGTGCCAGCAGACAAAGACAGTACAATCAGCCCCAGCATTTT
TRBJ2-2	NA	TRBV24-1	NA	CATSHGLLGSGTGELFF	TGTGCCACCAGTCACGGGCTTTTAGGGAGTGGGACCGGGGAGCTGTTTTTT
TRBJ2-7	TRBD2	TRBV10-3	NA	CAISEESAGAYEQYF	TGTGCCATCAGTGAGGAAAGCGCGGGAGCCTACGAGCAGTACTTC
TRBJ2-7	TRBD1	TRBV19	once	CASSIGTGPYEQYF	TGTGCCAGTAGTATAGGGACAGGGCCCTACGAGCAGTACTTC
TRBJ1-1	NA	TRBV7-2	NA	CASSFLPPGANTEAFF	TGTGCCAGCAGCTTTCTTCCGCCAGGGGCAAACACTGAAGCTTTCTTT
TRBJ1-2	TRBD1	TRBV6-6	NA	CASSLDRGGYTF	TGTGCCAGCAGCCTAGACAGGGGTGGCTACACCTTC
TRBJ2-6	NA	TRBV5-1	NA	CASSLAVLSGANVLTF	TGCGCCAGCAGCTTGGCCGTTCTCTCTGGGGCCAACGTCCTGACTTTC